This T cell receptor beta chain was identified during a study of shared clonotypes between healthy human individuals. Whole-study results and caveats: Some clonotypes were shared by all four sorted-subset donors, while others were not shared. The non-shared ones had lower generation probabilities than the shared ones.

Measured with immunoSEQ multiplex PCR; TCRdb has only the in-frame clones, and not every one. The data hold around 1.6 million clones, with 95% to 99% observed a single time. The ends were cut back, 4 bases at V and 5 bases at J, with 13 bases in the middle. The CDR3 totals 15 residues. Germline V lookup: CDR1 SGHDT, CDR2 YYEEEE. About this clone itself: Antigen specificity is unknown.

Sequenced input: naive CD4+ T cells sorted from blood. Regarding subset: CD45RA+ positively selected. The genes are TRBV5-6 and TRBJ2-6, with D unclear. This clonotype was sampled from a man aged 25-40 years in good health. CDR3 loop: CASSPKGRWANVLTF. DNA for the CDR3: TGTGCCAGCAGCCCCAAAGGACGCTGGGCCAACGTCCTGACTTTC.